This T cell receptor (beta chain) comes out of a study of blood T cell repertoires in COVID-19. Seattle patients were enrolled during active infection and followed longitudinally. Source study methods: Nucleated cell number was recorded as an estimate derived from reference gene primer amplification. Clones were sequenced by immunoSEQ multiplex PCR, and TCRdb holds only the in-frame ones, with some missing. The V and J calls and clone size are taken from that table; D and trimming were inferred from the DNA. The sample carries roughly 410,000 clones, around 87% recorded once. The CDR3 is made up of 13 amino acids. Germline loops: CDR1 DFQATT, CDR2 SNEGSKA (reference sequence). The ends were cut back, 3 bases at V and 7 bases at J, with 12 bases in the middle.

This sequence originates from a woman aged 55 to 70 with COVID-19, enrolled during active disease. The chain is built from TRBV20-1 and TRBJ2-2, with D possibly matching TRBD1 (6 bases). The sample was peripheral blood. The CDR3 protein is CSASRRGDGELFF. For the CDR3, the DNA is TGCAGTGCTAGTCGCAGGGGTGACGGGGAGCTGTTTTTT.